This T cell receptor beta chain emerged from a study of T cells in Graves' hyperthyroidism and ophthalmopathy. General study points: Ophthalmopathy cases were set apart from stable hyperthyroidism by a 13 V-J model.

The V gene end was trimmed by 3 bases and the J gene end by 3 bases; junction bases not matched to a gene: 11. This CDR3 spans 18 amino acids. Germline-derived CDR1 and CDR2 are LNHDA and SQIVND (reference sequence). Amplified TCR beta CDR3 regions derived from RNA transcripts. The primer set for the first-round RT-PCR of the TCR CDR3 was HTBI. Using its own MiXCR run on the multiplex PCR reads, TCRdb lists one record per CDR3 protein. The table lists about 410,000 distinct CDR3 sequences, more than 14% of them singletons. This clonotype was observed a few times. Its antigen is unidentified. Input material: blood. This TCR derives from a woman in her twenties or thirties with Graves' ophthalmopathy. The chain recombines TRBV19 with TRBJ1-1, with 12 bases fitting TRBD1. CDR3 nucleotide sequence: TGTGCCAGTAGTATCGGTCTGGGGACAGGGGGCAAGGACACTGAAGCTTTCTTT. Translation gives CASSIGLGTGGKDTEAFF.